The clone carrying this T cell receptor (beta chain) was counted a few times. The CDR3 length is 16 residues. The ends were cut back, 0 bases at V and 2 bases at J, with 13 bases in the middle. In germline, CDR1 is SNHLY, CDR2 FYNNEI. The sample belongs to a study of identical twins. TCRdb analysed the 5' RACE reads with MiXCR anew, one entry per CDR3 protein. The sample has around 650,000 distinct CDR3 sequences, 7.1% seen once. This sample was shared with a second study, whose subject was yellow fever vaccine responses in identical twins.

The clonotype was recovered from a woman between 18 and 30 years old in good health. The gene calls are TRBV2 and TRBJ1-2; D unclear. The specimen sequenced was PBMCs. CDR3 residues: CASSEAPASVNYGYTF. CDR3 DNA: TGTGCCAGCAGTGAAGCGCCAGCCTCCGTCAACTATGGCTACACCTTC.